This T cell receptor (beta chain) was documented in a study of beta chain features in type 1 diabetes. Of the isolated RNA, all was reverse transcribed, and so the sequenced material was expressed TCRB transcripts. Here immunoSEQ multiplex PCR was the method, and the copy in TCRdb shows in-frame clones only, minus some. The sample holds 200,000 to 250,000 clones, around 65% seen once. The germline CDR1 and CDR2 sequences are MNHEY and SVGAGI. This CDR3 has 12 amino acids. V gave up 10 bases and J gave up 2 bases, with 9 bases separating them. The clonotype was recovered from a man under 40 in good health. Input material: naive CD4+ T cells from blood. The chain is built from TRBV6-5 and TRBJ1-5; a weak D match, TRBD1 (6 bases). The CDR3 reads CATRQGNQPQHF. For the CDR3, the DNA is TGTGCCACCCGACAGGGCAATCAGCCCCAGCATTTT.